This TCR beta chain is from a study of CD8 T cells in ankylosing spondylitis. TCRdb called the 5' RACE reads again in MiXCR, with one record for every CDR3 protein. Of roughly 350,000 distinct CDR3 sequences listed, approximately 8.2% are singletons. The CDR3 length is 17 residues. The germline V gene has CDR1 MNHEY and CDR2 SVGEGT. Unmatched junction bases numbered 10, after V lost 7 bases and J lost 4 bases. Remarks on this clonotype: Its antigen is unknown.

General study results and limits: Within ankylosing spondylitis blood, a TCR beta motif made up of seven or eight highly homologous variants appeared to be characteristic.

The chain is built from TRBV6-2 or TRBV6-3 and TRBJ2-7, with 16 bases aligning to TRBD2. The specimen sequenced was blood, either unsorted or a sorted T cell fraction (not recorded which). The sequence was collected from a male donor with ankylosing spondylitis. This chain's CDR3 is CASNSAGLAGGRYEQYF. The DNA of the CDR3 is TGTGCCAGCAATAGTGCGGGACTAGCGGGAGGGCGATACGAGCAGTACTTC.